This TCR beta chain was documented in a study of cytomegalovirus exposure and HLA in healthy donors. The PCR employed 60 Vbeta primers together with 13 Jbeta primers. The table came from immunoSEQ multiplex PCR; TCRdb's copy has only in-frame clones and leaves some out. The sample yields some 180,000 clones, about 70% seen once. Germline-derived CDR1 and CDR2 are SGHDN and FVKESK. CDR3 length equals 14 residues. The V segment lost 1 base and the J segment 3 bases; nucleotides outside the gene matches: 0. This clone was seen only a few times. The genes are TRBV14 and TRBJ2-1; TRBD2 agrees at 7 bases. Sequenced: PBMCs. This sequence was found in a woman in her twenties or thirties in good health and CMV-seronegative. The CDR3 loop is CASSQGTSYNEQFF. DNA of the CDR3: TGTGCCAGCAGCCAAGGGACTAGCTACAATGAGCAGTTCTTC.